A selection of T cell receptor beta chains follows, all from one sample in a study of cytomegalovirus exposure and HLA in healthy donors. Generated by immunoSEQ multiplex PCR, the TCRdb table keeps only in-frame clones and is missing some. The table records about 200,000 clones, roughly four fifths of them present only once. Sequencing was carried out using PBMCs. The receptors originated from a girl aged 5-17 years in good health and CMV-seronegative. Each CDR3 is given with its conserved first and last residue. The order of the fields is J gene, V gene, clone size, D gene, CDR3 length, CDR3 DNA, CDR3 protein. The D gene is left open where the match is weak. For some rows the clone size is stated as once, few or many, or as a class when expanded; others skip it.

J: TRBJ1-2; V: TRBV6-5; size: once; D: TRBD1; length: 12; DNA: TGTGCCAGCAGTTACCACAGGGGGAGCTACACCTTC; CDR3: CASSYHRGSYTF
J: TRBJ1-6; V: TRBV5-1; size: .; D: .; length: 16; DNA: TGCGCCAGCAGTGAAGCAGGCAGCCCTACGCATTCACCCCTCCACTTT; CDR3: CASSEAGSPTHSPLHF
J: TRBJ1-3; V: TRBV2; size: .; D: .; length: 13; DNA: TGTGCCAGCAACGGGATTTCTGGAAACACCATATATTTT; CDR3: CASNGISGNTIYF
J: TRBJ2-3; V: TRBV7-3; size: .; D: TRBD2; length: 15; DNA: TGTGCCAGCAGCCAAGGCCAAGCGGGAGCAGATACGCAGTATTTT; CDR3: CASSQGQAGADTQYF
J: TRBJ2-1; V: TRBV7-9; size: .; D: TRBD2; length: 17; DNA: TGTGCCAGCAGCGCACGCCAAACTAGCGGGAATGTGCATGAGCAGTTCTTC; CDR3: CASSARQTSGNVHEQFF
J: TRBJ2-1; V: TRBV7-9; size: .; D: TRBD2; length: 14; DNA: TGTGCCAGCAGCACCATCGGGGGGGGGCATGAGCAGTTCTTC; CDR3: CASSTIGGGHEQFF
J: TRBJ1-2; V: TRBV5-4; size: once; D: TRBD1; length: 16; DNA: TGTGCCAGCAGCTTGGGCAGGGGGCTGAGCGGCTATGGCTACACCTTC; CDR3: CASSLGRGLSGYGYTF
J: TRBJ2-3; V: TRBV5-1; size: .; D: .; length: 16; DNA: TGCGCCAGCAGCTTGGTGGCAGGTGTCCTCACAGATACGCAGTATTTT; CDR3: CASSLVAGVLTDTQYF
J: TRBJ2-3; V: TRBV27; size: .; D: TRBD1; length: 15; DNA: TGTGCCAGCAGGGCCGGAAGACAGGGGGCAGATACGCAGTATTTT; CDR3: CASRAGRQGADTQYF
J: TRBJ2-3; V: TRBV2; size: once; D: .; length: 13; DNA: TGTGCCAGCCACAGGGTTTTAGGAGATACGCAGTATTTT; CDR3: CASHRVLGDTQYF
J: TRBJ1-5; V: TRBV4-1; size: .; D: .; length: 17; DNA: TGCGCCAGCAGCCCTTCGTACGGAGGGTCCCCCAATCAGCCCCAGCATTTT; CDR3: CASSPSYGGSPNQPQHF
J: TRBJ1-5; V: TRBV4-1; size: .; D: .; length: 15; DNA: TGCGCCAGCAGCCAAGGGGTGGAGGGCGATCAGCCCCAGCATTTT; CDR3: CASSQGVEGDQPQHF
J: TRBJ1-1; V: TRBV18; size: .; D: .; length: 14; DNA: TGTGCCAGCTCACCAGAAGGGGGTAGAACTGAAGCTTTCTTT; CDR3: CASSPEGGRTEAFF
J: TRBJ1-6; V: TRBV6-5; size: once; D: .; length: 12; DNA: TGTGCCAGCAGCCTCGGTAATTCACCCCTCCACTTT; CDR3: CASSLGNSPLHF
J: TRBJ1-1; V: TRBV30; size: .; D: .; length: 11; DNA: TGTGCCTGGTTTGGGGGGGCTGGGGCTTTCTTT; CDR3: CAWFGGAGAFF
J: TRBJ1-2; V: TRBV27; size: .; D: .; length: 14; DNA: TGTGCCAGCGGACGGACTCCTACTAACTATGGCTACACCTTC; CDR3: CASGRTPTNYGYTF
J: TRBJ2-5; V: TRBV18; size: .; D: .; length: 15; DNA: TGTGCCAGCTCACGAGGGGGAGGGCCGCTGAAGACCCAGTACTTC; CDR3: CASSRGGGPLKTQYF
J: TRBJ1-2; V: TRBV4-3; size: .; D: .; length: 14; DNA: TGCGCCAGCAGCCAACAGGGGCCCGGCTATGGCTACACCTTC; CDR3: CASSQQGPGYGYTF
J: TRBJ1-1; V: TRBV27; size: once; D: .; length: 13; DNA: TGTGCCAGCAGTTCCATTGTCAACACTGAAGCTTTCTTT; CDR3: CASSSIVNTEAFF
J: TRBJ1-5; V: TRBV6-1; size: few; D: TRBD1; length: 16; DNA: TGTGCCAGCAGTGAAAAGAGGGACAGGGGGGGGCAGCCCCAGCATTTT; CDR3: CASSEKRDRGGQPQHF
J: TRBJ2-7; V: TRBV5-6; size: few; D: .; length: 13; DNA: TGTGCCAGCAGCTTGTTTGGAGGCTACGAGCAGTACTTC; CDR3: CASSLFGGYEQYF